This section outlines one TCR beta chain sequence together with its context. The data stem from a study of blood T cell repertoires in COVID-19. For the study at large: Sites across the United States, Italy and Spain contributed samples from acute and convalescent COVID-19.

Under the authors' procedure: Researchers report that nucleated cell counts were estimated from reference gene primer amplification. Profiling relied on immunoSEQ multiplex PCR, and the TCRdb table lists in-frame clones only, not all of them. From that table come the V and J calls and clone size; the DNA was used to work out D and trimming. The sample contains almost 250,000 clones, roughly 88% of which appear only once. Patients from Seattle were sampled longitudinally, starting during active infection. Specimen: peripheral blood. The origin of this receptor is a woman of 80 years or more with COVID-19, enrolled during active disease.

Here the CDR3 DNA reads TGTGCCACCAGTGATCCGACGACAGGGGCCATCACCGGGGAGCTGTTTTTT. Its protein product is CATSDPTTGAITGELFF. The chain recombines TRBV24-1 with TRBJ2-2, with 8 bases matching TRBD1. The germline V gene has CDR1 KGHDR and CDR2 SFDVKD. With 3 bases clipped from V and 4 bases from J, the junction kept 9 bases outside the gene matches. This CDR3 is built from 17 residues.